One T cell receptor beta chain is described in this entry. Its antigen is undetermined. Trimming removed 0 bases from V and 1 base from J; junction bases left unmatched: 5. In germline, CDR1 is SGHRS, CDR2 YFSETQ. CDR3 length: 17 residues. The data belong to a study of beta chain features in type 1 diabetes. Study-wide findings and caveats: TCRB CDR3s from Type 1 diabetes patients were moderately but significantly shorter in all four CD4+ subsets.

Investigators reverse transcribed all isolated RNA, so they sequenced expressed TCRB transcripts. Assay used: immunoSEQ multiplex PCR; TCRdb lists only in-frame clones, some missing. The profile covers more than 250,000 clones, with approximately 15% appearing a single time and 0.015% to 0.017% taken by the ten largest. This receptor was taken from a man younger than 35 with type 1 diabetes. The sample was naive CD4+ T cells from blood. The chain couples TRBV5-1 to TRBJ2-3; 10 bases match TRBD2. The CDR3 reads CASSLVFLAGGTDTQYF. The DNA for the CDR3 is TGCGCCAGCAGCTTGGTTTTTCTAGCGGGGGGCACAGATACGCAGTATTTT. The whole variable domain, remainder taken from reference TRBV5-1 and TRBJ2-3, is KAGVTQTPRYLIKTRGQQVTLSCSPISGHRSVSWYQQTPGQGLQFLFEYFSETQRNKGNFPGRFSGRQFSNSRSEMNVSTLELGDSALYLCASSLVFLAGGTDTQYFGPGTRLTVL.